This record concerns one TCR beta chain sequence. One entry per CDR3 protein results from TCRdb running MiXCR on the RT-PCR reads. The sample holds almost 700,000 distinct CDR3 sequences, 13% to 15% seen once. With 8 bases removed from V and 1 base from J, the gap between germline ends came to 13 bases. Per the germline V gene, CDR1 is SGHVS and CDR2 is FNYEAQ. The CDR3 is made up of 14 amino acids. The sample consisted of memory CD4+ T cells from blood. V and J are TRBV7-6 and TRBJ2-3, with no clear D. The sequence derives from a female donor in good health, serving as a healthy control. The CDR3 bases are TGTGCCAGCGGAAAGACGGTGGGCACAGATACGCAGTATTTT. Encoded protein: CASGKTVGTDTQYF.